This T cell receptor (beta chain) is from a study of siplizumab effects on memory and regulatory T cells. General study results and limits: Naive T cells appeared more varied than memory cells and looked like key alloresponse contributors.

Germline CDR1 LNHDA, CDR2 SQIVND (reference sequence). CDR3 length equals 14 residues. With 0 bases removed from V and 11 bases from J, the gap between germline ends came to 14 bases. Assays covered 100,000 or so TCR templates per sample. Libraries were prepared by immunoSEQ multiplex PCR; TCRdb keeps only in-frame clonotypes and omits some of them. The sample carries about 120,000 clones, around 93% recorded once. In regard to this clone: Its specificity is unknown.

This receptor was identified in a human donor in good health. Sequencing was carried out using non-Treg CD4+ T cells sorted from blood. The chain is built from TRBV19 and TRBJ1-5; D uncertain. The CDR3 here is CASSIEVAALAQHF. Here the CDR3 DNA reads TGTGCCAGTAGTATAGAGGTGGCGGCGCTGGCCCAGCATTTT.